Below are 30 T cell receptor beta chains sequenced from a single sample in a study of STAT3 mutations in large granular lymphocyte leukemia. The study's findings and limits: In T-cell large granular lymphocyte leukemia, about half of patients showed multiple immunodominant subclonotypes.

Produced via immunoSEQ multiplex PCR; TCRdb's table is partial and in-frame only. The top ten hold around 59% of the sample, which has some 2,500 clones, over 45% seen once. No antigen has been identified for these receptors. Sequencing input: peripheral blood mononuclear cells. These TCRs come from a man in his sixties with T-cell large granular lymphocyte leukemia. Some clones in this sample may be carry-over from other donors' samples.

The CDR3 DNA sequence: TGCAGCGCCCGCAGGTCGGGGGCCCACTACGAGCAGTACTTC. Residues: CSARRSGAHYEQYF. The rearrangement uses TRBV29-1 and TRBJ2-7, with D perhaps assigned TRBD1 or TRBD2 (6 bases each). The germline gives CDR1 SQVTM, CDR2 ANQGSEA. With 7 bases removed from V and 3 bases from J, the gap between germline ends came to 19 bases. The CDR3 has 14 amino acids.

This clone has more than one count but fewer than ten. The V and J genes are TRBV5-1 and TRBJ1-3; tentatively, D is TRBD1 (5 bases). Germline-derived CDR1 and CDR2 are SGHRS and YFSETQ. This CDR3 region has 15 residues. Trimming took off 3 bases at V and 0 bases at J, with 10 bases between the two ends. CDR3 coding DNA: TGCGCCAGCAGCTCACTACAGGACTCTGGAAACACCATATATTTT. Translation: CASSSLQDSGNTIYF. Filled out from reference TRBV5-1 and TRBJ1-3, the complete variable domain reads KAGVTQTPRYLIKTRGQQVTLSCSPISGHRSVSWYQQTPGQGLQFLFEYFSETQRNKGNFPGRFSGRQFSNSRSEMNVSTLELGDSALYLCASSSLQDSGNTIYFGEGSWLTVV.

The chain is built from TRBV5-1 and TRBJ2-3; D gene unclear. The CDR3 runs 16 residues. Germline loops: CDR1 SGHRS, CDR2 YFSETQ. Trimming took 0 bases from V and 2 from J, leaving 13 bases between them. The CDR3 nucleotides are TGCGCCAGCAGCTTGGGGTCCACAGCAAACACAGATACGCAGTATTTT. This translates into CASSLGSTANTDTQYF.

Judged by abundance, this clone is large. J is TRBJ1-2 and V is TRBV6-6; no clear D. V lost 6 bases and J lost 4, with 15 bases in between. The CDR3 is made up of 14 amino acids. Germline lookup yields CDR1 MNHNY and CDR2 SVGAGI (reference sequence). CDR3 sequence reads: CASSPHTDGYGYTF. The DNA for the CDR3 is TGTGCCAGCAGCCCCCATACAGACGGCTATGGCTACACCTTC.

This chain connects TRBV7-9 to TRBJ2-3; D is unclear. The CDR3 is 16 amino acids. With 3 bases removed from V and 3 bases from J, the gap between germline ends came to 16 bases. CDR1 SEHNR and CDR2 FQNEAQ come from the germline V gene (reference sequence). The CDR3 DNA is TGTGCCAGCAGCTTGCTGGCGGACCTCCGGACAGATACGCAGTATTTT. Protein sequence: CASSLLADLRTDTQYF.

This clone was seen a few times. V gene TRBV5-1 combines with J gene TRBJ2-7; TRBD2 matches 7 bases. The CDR3 is made up of 14 amino acids. V lost 6 bases to trimming and J lost 3 bases; unmatched junction nucleotides: 9. CDR1 is SGHRS and CDR2 is YFSETQ in the germline V gene. This chain's CDR3 is CASMGTGGFYEQYF. CDR3 nucleotide sequence: TGCGCCAGCATGGGGACGGGAGGTTTCTACGAGCAGTACTTC.

The gene calls are TRBV7-9 and TRBJ1-1; D possibly corresponds to TRBD1 (5 bases). In germline, CDR1 is SEHNR, CDR2 FQNEAQ (reference sequence). The CDR3 runs to 15 residues. V lost 1 base and J 4 bases, leaving 13 bases between the germline ends. CDR3 nucleotide sequence: TGTGCCAGCAGCTTAGACGGGGCCGTGGGCACTGAAGCTTTCTTT. Translated, it gives CASSLDGAVGTEAFF.

The V and J genes are TRBV7-9 and TRBJ1-4, with D possibly being TRBD1 (6 bases). Germline V gene data show CDR1 as SEHNR and CDR2 as FQNEAQ (reference sequence). V was trimmed by 10 bases and J by 5 bases, leaving 14 bases between them. This CDR3 has 13 residues. The CDR3 sequence: CATERGANEKLFF. CDR3 sequence (DNA): TGTGCCACCGAACGGGGGGCAAATGAAAAACTGTTTTTT. The variable domain in full, with the rest retrieved from reference TRBV7-9 and TRBJ1-4, is DTGVSQNPRHKITKRGQNVTFRCDPISEHNRLYWYRQTLGQGPEFLTYFQNEAQLEKSRLLSDRFSAERPKGSFSTLEIQRTEQGDSAMYLCATERGANEKLFFGSGTQLSVL.

The chain joins TRBV23-1 to TRBJ1-2; D is ambiguous. TRBV23-1 is assigned to the ORF class and has an uncertain function. The CDR3 has 10 amino acids. The CDR3 loop reads CAIRRRGYTF. CDR3 bases: TGCGCTATAAGGAGACGGGGCTACACCTTC.

This chain links TRBV5-1 with TRBJ1-2; D is undetermined. Germline loops: CDR1 SGHRS, CDR2 YFSETQ. Deletions cut 1 base from V and 1 base from J, with 5 bases between. The CDR3 is made up of 13 amino acids. In nucleotides, the CDR3 is TGCGCCAGCAGCTTGTACGGTAACTATGGCTACACCTTC. Protein sequence: CASSLYGNYGYTF. Full variable domain (remainder filled in from reference TRBV5-1 and TRBJ1-2): KAGVTQTPRYLIKTRGQQVTLSCSPISGHRSVSWYQQTPGQGLQFLFEYFSETQRNKGNFPGRFSGRQFSNSRSEMNVSTLELGDSALYLCASSLYGNYGYTFGSGTRLTVV.

CDR3: CASAGRQRWDYTF. The CDR3 coding sequence is TGTGCCAGCGCAGGGAGACAGAGATGGGACTACACCTTC. The chain combines TRBV6-5 with TRBJ1-2; TRBD1 is a possible D gene (5 bases). The CDR3 contains 13 residues. Germline V lookup: CDR1 MNHEY, CDR2 SVGAGI. The ends were cut back, 8 bases at V and 10 bases at J, with 20 bases in the middle.

This chain connects TRBV30 to TRBJ1-1, with no clear D. Trimming left V 2 bases short and J 11 bases short, with 12 bases between. The germline V gene encodes CDR1 GTSNPN and CDR2 SVGIG (reference sequence). The CDR3 has 11 amino acids. CDR3 in amino acids: CAWSIQEWAFF. The DNA for the CDR3 is TGTGCCTGGAGTATCCAAGAATGGGCTTTCTTT.

The V call is TRBV6-6, the J call TRBJ2-7, with TRBD2 matching 7 bases. The CDR3 is 14 residues long. Trimming took 8 bases from V and 5 from J; bases not matched to a gene: 12. Germline assignment: CDR1 MNHNY and CDR2 SVGAGI (reference sequence). This CDR3 reads CASRSGAFGNEQYF. CDR3 DNA: TGTGCCAGCCGGAGCGGGGCCTTCGGGAACGAGCAGTACTTC.

This clone showed up just a few times. The V gene is TRBV7-3, the J gene TRBJ1-1, with D unclear. Between the trimmed V and J ends, which lost 1 base and 0 bases, there was a span of 3 bases. The CDR3 covers 13 residues. Germline assignment: CDR1 SGHTA and CDR2 FQGTGA. The CDR3 DNA reads TGTGCCAGCAGCTTAATTTTGAACACTGAAGCTTTCTTT. It yields the protein CASSLILNTEAFF. The full variable domain, rest sourced from reference TRBV7-3 and TRBJ1-1, is GAGVSQTPSNKVTEKGKYVELRCDPISGHTALYWYRQSLGQGPEFLIYFQGTGAADDSGLPNDRFFAVRPEGSVSTLKIQRTERGDSAVYLCASSLILNTEAFFGQGTRLTVV.

V and J are TRBV6-6 and TRBJ1-2; no clear D gene. V lost 7 bases and J lost 8, with 14 bases in between. The CDR3 runs to 12 residues. CDR1 is MNHNY and CDR2 is SVGAGI in the germline V gene (reference sequence). Here the CDR3 reads CASTNTGGGYTF. The DNA of the CDR3 is TGTGCCAGCACCAACACTGGAGGAGGCTACACCTTC.

J is TRBJ2-3 and V is TRBV18, with D possibly being TRBD1 or TRBD2 (5 bases each). V dropped 1 base and J dropped 1 base, with 6 bases sitting between them. Germline V gives CDR1 KGHSH, CDR2 LQKENI. This CDR3 is built from 14 residues. The CDR3 spells CASSPQGRTDTQYF. The CDR3 DNA reads as TGTGCCAGCTCACCACAGGGACGCACAGATACGCAGTATTTT.

This clone was seen a few times. The J gene is TRBJ1-2, the V gene TRBV7-9; no reliable D call. Trimming cost V 3 bases and J 1 base, with 9 bases left between them. The V gene's germline CDR1 is SEHNR and CDR2 FQNEAQ (reference sequence). The CDR3 covers 14 residues. Here the CDR3 reads CASSLAALNYGYTF. Written as DNA, the CDR3 is TGTGCCAGCAGCTTGGCAGCCCTTAACTATGGCTACACCTTC.

This sequence joins TRBV18 and TRBJ2-5; no definite D call. CDR1 and CDR2 (germline): KGHSH, LQKENI. This CDR3 comprises 14 residues. Trimming took 7 bases from V and 3 from J, leaving 15 bases between them. CDR3 in amino acids: CASLYQRGEETQYF. The CDR3 coding sequence is TGTGCCAGCTTATACCAGCGCGGCGAAGAGACCCAGTACTTC.

This clone was seen once. V and J are TRBV5-1 and TRBJ1-2; D possibly corresponds to TRBD1 (5 bases). The CDR3 is 14 residues long. Germline CDR1 reads SGHRS; CDR2 reads YFSETQ. Between the trimmed V and J ends, which lost 3 bases and 4 bases, there was a span of 13 bases. The CDR3 nucleotides read TGCGCCAGCAGCTCTCAAGGACAAAGCTATGGCTACACCTTC. Translating gives CASSSQGQSYGYTF.

CDR3 in amino acids: CASSGFGGVWDTQYF. The CDR3 DNA sequence: TGTGCCAGCAGTGGGTTCGGGGGGGTATGGGATACGCAGTATTTT. The chain uses TRBV6-5 and TRBJ2-3, with 8 positions matching TRBD2. Trimming at V came to 5 bases and at J to 6 bases, leaving 10 bases not matched to a gene. The CDR3 extends over 15 amino acids. CDR1 is MNHEY and CDR2 is SVGAGI in the germline V gene.

This clone was recorded only once. The chain uses TRBV5-1 and TRBJ1-1; D gene uncertain. The CDR3 covers 15 residues. The V gene lost 0 bases and the J gene lost 4 bases, with 13 bases spanning the gap. Germline lookup yields CDR1 SGHRS and CDR2 YFSETQ. CDR3 coding DNA: TGCGCCAGCAGCTTGGCGGCCCGCCCGGGCACTGAAGCTTTCTTT. This gives the protein CASSLAARPGTEAFF.

Concerning this clone: One end of the junction is discordant with germline, which a read error may explain. The chain has TRBV29-1 and TRBJ1-2, with 7 bases identical to TRBD1. The V gene's germline CDR1 is SQVTM and CDR2 ANQGSEA. The CDR3 extends over 10 amino acids. Here the CDR3 reads CSVELGGGFF. The CDR3 nucleotides are TGCAGCGTTGAATTAGGGGGCGGCTTCTTC.

This clone was seen more than once but under ten times. This rearrangement joins TRBV7-9 to TRBJ1-2; D not resolved. V lost 3 bases and J lost 4, with 12 bases in between. The germline V gene has CDR1 SEHNR and CDR2 FQNEAQ (reference sequence). The CDR3 loop spans 14 amino acids. CDR3 in amino acids: CASSFLSEAYGYTF. The CDR3 nucleotides read TGTGCCAGCAGCTTCCTCTCCGAAGCCTATGGCTACACCTTC.

The V and J genes are TRBV5-1 and TRBJ2-7, with unresolved D. The length of the CDR3 is 15 residues. CDR1 SGHRS and CDR2 YFSETQ come from the germline V gene. Trimming stripped 0 bases from V and 2 bases from J, with 12 bases between. In DNA form, the CDR3 reads TGCGCCAGCAGCTTGGGAGAGGCCACCACCTACGAGCAGTACTTC. Translating it yields CASSLGEATTYEQYF.

V usage is TRBV14 and J usage is TRBJ2-1; 11 nucleotides match TRBD1. The CDR3 contains 16 residues. The J segment lost 5 bases and the V segment lost 2 bases, leaving 5 bases of the junction unmatched. The germline V gene has CDR1 SGHDN and CDR2 FVKESK. The CDR3 region is CASSQQPGQGDNEQFF. CDR3 in DNA: TGTGCCAGCAGCCAACAACCGGGACAGGGGGACAATGAGCAGTTCTTC.

This clone was seen once. The chain recombines TRBV5-1 with TRBJ2-5, with D uncertain. With 1 base removed from V and 1 base from J, the gap between germline ends came to 8 bases. This CDR3 has 14 residues. From germline, CDR1 is SGHRS and CDR2 YFSETQ. As DNA, the CDR3 is TGCGCCAGCAGCTTGCGTCTGTCCCAAGAGACCCAGTACTTC. Residues: CASSLRLSQETQYF.

This clone showed up just a few times. The genes are TRBV10-3 and TRBJ1-2, with D hard to call. V lost 0 bases and J 4 bases, leaving 9 bases between the germline ends. This CDR3 is 14 amino acids long. Germline lookup yields CDR1 ENHRY and CDR2 SYGVKD. CDR3 bases: TGTGCCATCAGTGAGTCAAGCATAGCCTATGGCTACACCTTC. This encodes CAISESSIAYGYTF.

This clone was observed a few times. The chain links TRBV5-6 to TRBJ2-6, with TRBD2 matching 8 bases. CDR3 length: 17 amino acids. After removal of 4 bases from V and 2 bases from J, the junction contained 8 bases not matched to a gene. Germline V gene data show CDR1 as SGHDT and CDR2 as YYEEEE. The CDR3 region is CASSTMGTRTGANVLTF. The CDR3 DNA reads as TGTGCCAGCAGCACCATGGGGACTAGGACTGGGGCCAACGTCCTGACTTTC.

This clone turned up a few times. The genes are TRBV5-6 and TRBJ2-7; D possibly corresponds to TRBD1 (6 bases). Germline CDR1 SGHDT, CDR2 YYEEEE. V lost 1 base and J lost 2, with 7 bases in between. CDR3 length: 13 residues. This CDR3 reads CASSLRDTYEQYF. The CDR3 nucleotides read TGTGCCAGCAGCTTGCGGGACACCTACGAGCAGTACTTC.

The chain recombines TRBV18 with TRBJ1-2, with D hard to call. V gave up 1 base and J gave up 4 bases, with 7 bases separating them. The CDR3 runs 13 residues. Germline V gives CDR1 KGHSH, CDR2 LQKENI. The CDR3 nucleotides are TGTGCCAGCTCACCACAGGATGCCTATGGCTACACCTTC. The encoded protein is CASSPQDAYGYTF.